This TCR beta chain was identified during a study of human T cells and chemical hapten exposure. Time point meaning: patch test 3, about 24 weeks after DPC sensitization. The treatment: therapeutic diphenylcyclopropenone sensitization with weekly scalp DPC. Total RNA extraction was carried out from unfractionated whole blood. Germline V gene data show CDR1 as MGHDK and CDR2 as SYGVNS. This CDR3 has 14 amino acids. The germline V and J ends were trimmed by 8 bases and 4 bases, with 14 bases remaining between them. TCRdb called the RACE reads again in MiXCR, with one record for every CDR3 protein. The sample shows around 130,000 distinct CDR3 sequences, 11% of them seen only once.

Sequencing was performed on whole blood, taken in connection with sensitization to the hapten diphenylcyclopropenone (DPC). The chain is built from TRBV25-1 and TRBJ1-4, with D perhaps matching TRBD1 (5 bases). This sequence was found in a woman between 50 and 59 years old with alopecia areata. Some clones in this sample may be carry-over from other donors' samples. The CDR3 here is CASYGHGLNEKLFF. The CDR3 DNA follows: TGTGCCAGCTACGGACACGGCCTTAATGAAAAACTGTTTTTT.